One sample yielded the 24 T cell receptor beta chains listed below, sequenced in a study of blood T cells in healthy people across ages. Primers used in a second PCR of about 6 to 11 cycles were a sample-barcoded 5' primer and a J-beta primer mix. TCRdb recomputed calls from the 5' RACE reads with MiXCR, one row per CDR3 protein. The sample lists 870,000 or so distinct CDR3 sequences, about 28% occurring once. Input material: blood. Every receptor here comes from a woman aged 80 or older in good health.

In this sample, this clonotype turned up many times. The DNA for the CDR3 is TGTGCCAGCAGTTTCGTTCCCTCTCAGGTCTACGAGCAGTACTTC. Translating it yields CASSFVPSQVYEQYF. The V call is TRBV27, the J call TRBJ2-7; D is undetermined. CDR3 size: 15 residues. Germline V gene sequence: CDR1 MNHEY, CDR2 SMNVEV (reference sequence). Trimming left V 3 bases short and J 3 bases short, with 15 bases between.

This clonotype occurred a few times. The CDR3 sequence: CASSLSGIYNEQFF. CDR3 DNA sequence: TGTGCCAGCAGTTTATCCGGGATCTACAATGAGCAGTTCTTC. The chain has TRBV28 and TRBJ2-1; weak D call: TRBD2 (5 bases). Deletions cut 1 base from V and 3 bases from J, with 7 bases between. CDR1 is MDHEN, CDR2 SYDVKM, per germline. The length of the CDR3 is 14 residues. Full variable domain (outside the CDR3, taken from reference TRBV28 and TRBJ2-1): DVKVTQSSRYLVKRTGEKVFLECVQDMDHENMFWYRQDPGLGLRLIYFSYDVKMKEKGDIPEGYSVSREKKERFSLILESASTNQTSMYLCASSLSGIYNEQFFGPGTRLTVL.

This rearrangement joins TRBV6-2 or TRBV6-3 to TRBJ2-4, with a tentative D call TRBD2 (6 bases). Germline values: CDR1 MNHEY, CDR2 SVGEGT. The CDR3 loop spans 15 amino acids. Trimming cost V 6 bases and J 1 base, with 13 bases left between them. The CDR3 spells CASRQTRLAKNIQYF. In DNA, the CDR3 is TGTGCCAGCAGGCAGACTAGATTGGCCAAAAACATTCAGTACTTC.

Concerning this clonotype: At one boundary the junction diverges from the germline segment, which might be a read error. V is TRBV7-8 and J is TRBJ2-3; D is unresolved. This CDR3 comprises 12 residues. CDR1 and CDR2 from the germline V gene are SGHVS and FQNEAQ. The DNA for the CDR3 is TGTGCCGGCAGCCCAAGGGTCGGCACGCAGTATTTT. Translated, it gives CAGSPRVGTQYF.

As to this clonotype: Given a much more abundant clone one base away, this may be a read error. The chain has TRBV20-1 and TRBJ2-7, with D hard to call. The J call may not be correct, given that the DNA end is closer to TRBJ2-4. Germline CDR1 DFQATT, CDR2 SNEGSKA (reference sequence). This CDR3 is built from 14 residues. DNA of the CDR3: TGCAGTGCCATTTCAATGATGGCCAAAAACATTCAGTACTTC. The encoded protein is CSAISMMAKNIQYF.

This clonotype was picked up a small number of times. V is TRBV12-3 or TRBV12-4 and J is TRBJ1-2; D might be TRBD1 (5 bases). CDR3 size: 15 residues. V lost 7 bases and J 2 bases, leaving 17 bases between the germline ends. The CDR3: CASTLPGTVNYGYTF. The CDR3 bases are TGTGCCAGCACCCTTCCAGGGACCGTAAACTATGGCTACACCTTC.

This clonotype has at least ten counts. This rearrangement joins TRBV10-3 to TRBJ2-7; 10 nucleotides line up with TRBD1. The CDR3 spans 15 residues. CDR1 is ENHRY, CDR2 SYGVKD, per germline. V was pared by 3 bases and J by 4 bases, with 6 bases of the junction left unmatched. CDR3 nucleotides: TGTGCCATCAGTGATGGGGACAGGGGATCTTACGAGCAGTACTTC. It specifies CAISDGDRGSYEQYF.

About this clonotype itself: A single base separates this from a much larger clone, so it may be a read error. The chain combines TRBV20-1 with TRBJ2-7; 8 positions match TRBD1. CDR1 and CDR2 from the germline V gene are DFQATT and SNEGSKA (reference sequence). V lost 3 bases to trimming and J lost 7 bases; unmatched junction nucleotides: 5. The CDR3 loop spans 12 amino acids. CDR3: CSASQGAPEQYF. The CDR3 nucleotides are TGCAGTGCTAGCCAGGGGGCCCCTGAGCAGTACTTC.

The chain links TRBV7-8 to TRBJ1-2; weak D call: TRBD1 (5 bases). The CDR3 has 15 amino acids. Trimming removed 4 bases at V and 4 bases at J, with 16 bases between. The V gene's germline CDR1 is SGHVS and CDR2 FQNEAQ. For the CDR3, the DNA is TGTGCCAGCAGCTCCTGGGGGACTGAAACCTATGGCTACACCTTC. Its translation is CASSSWGTETYGYTF.

J is TRBJ2-7 and V is TRBV7-9, with no clear D. V lost 5 bases and J 0 bases, leaving 14 bases between the germline ends. The CDR3 is made up of 15 amino acids. CDR1 is SEHNR, CDR2 FQNEAQ, per germline (reference sequence). CDR3 sequence reads: CASSQPASYSYEQYF. The DNA for the CDR3 is TGTGCCAGCAGCCAACCGGCATCTTACTCCTACGAGCAGTACTTC.

At least ten counts were recorded for this clonotype. The chain combines TRBV3-1 with TRBJ2-5; D remains unclear. This CDR3 comprises 14 residues. Trimming removed 1 base at V and 5 bases at J, with 11 bases between. Per germline, CDR1 LGHDT and CDR2 YNNKEL (reference sequence). CDR3: CASSQAKGLETQYF. The CDR3 coding sequence is TGTGCCAGCAGCCAAGCGAAAGGGTTGGAGACCCAGTACTTC.

The chain combines TRBV3-1 with TRBJ2-2, with 7 positions matching TRBD2. J was trimmed by 4 bases and V by 4 bases; bases with no gene match: 6. CDR1 LGHDT and CDR2 YNNKEL come from the germline V gene (reference sequence). This CDR3 contains 15 residues. CDR3 in amino acids: CASSPAGVGTGELFF. The CDR3 nucleotides are TGTGCCAGCAGCCCGGCGGGGGTAGGCACCGGGGAGCTGTTTTTT.

This clonotype has a count of ten or more. The chain couples TRBV12-3 or TRBV12-4 to TRBJ1-5; D might be TRBD1 (5 bases). Trimming removed 3 bases from V and 0 bases from J, with 9 bases in between. This CDR3 has 15 amino acids. This CDR3 reads CASSFGDYSNQPQHF. The DNA for the CDR3 is TGTGCCAGCAGTTTCGGGGACTATAGCAATCAGCCCCAGCATTTT.

This clonotype was seen repeatedly, ten times or more. The chain employs TRBV6-2 or TRBV6-3 and TRBJ2-5, with D hard to call. From germline, CDR1 is MNHEY and CDR2 SVGEGT. V was trimmed by 2 bases and J by 5 bases, leaving 9 bases between them. The CDR3 totals 13 residues. The CDR3 nucleotides read TGTGCCAGCAGTTACGTGGGGAAGGAGACCCAGTACTTC. Translation gives CASSYVGKETQYF.

In its sample, this clonotype was seen many times. The CDR3 region has the DNA TGTGCCAGCCGGGACAACTCCTACGAGCAGTACTTC. Translating it yields CASRDNSYEQYF. The V and J genes are TRBV2 and TRBJ2-7, with a tentative D call TRBD1 (6 bases). The V gene lost 8 bases and the J gene lost 0 bases, with 8 bases spanning the gap. The germline V gene encodes CDR1 SNHLY and CDR2 FYNNEI. The CDR3 length is 12 residues.

This clonotype was counted between two and nine times. The gene calls are TRBV7-7 and TRBJ1-5, with unresolved D. V shed 5 bases and J shed 0 bases, with 17 bases lying between them. From germline, CDR1 is SSHAT and CDR2 FNYEAQ (reference sequence). The CDR3 has 17 residues. CDR3 amino acids: CASSQNQDAYSNQPQHF. The CDR3 region has the DNA TGTGCCAGCAGCCAAAACCAGGACGCCTATAGCAATCAGCCCCAGCATTTT. Full variable domain (outside the CDR3, taken from reference TRBV7-7 and TRBJ1-5): GAGVSQSPRYKVTKRGQDVTLRCDPISSHATLYWYQQALGQGPEFLTYFNYEAQPDKSGLPSDRFSAERPEGSISTLTIQRTEQRDSAMYRCASSQNQDAYSNQPQHFGDGTRLSIL.

This clonotype showed up just a few times. The junction and the germline gene differ at one end; a read error may be behind it. The rearrangement links TRBV4-1 to TRBJ2-1; TRBD2 aligns across 14 bases. This CDR3 comprises 16 residues. In germline, CDR1 is MGHRA, CDR2 YSYEKL. The CDR3 spells CASNQGGTSGSDEQFF. The CDR3 bases are TGCGCCAGCAACCAAGGCGGGACTAGCGGGAGCGATGAGCAGTTCTTC.

The rearrangement joins TRBV4-1 to TRBJ1-1; 7 bases are shared with TRBD1. The length of the CDR3 is 17 residues. Germline trimming cut 4 bases from V and 6 bases from J; bases unmatched to any gene: 17. The germline V gene encodes CDR1 MGHRA and CDR2 YSYEKL. CDR3 sequence: CASSLIIKTGARAEAFF. As DNA, the CDR3 is TGCGCCAGCAGCCTTATAATTAAAACAGGGGCTCGAGCTGAAGCTTTCTTT.

Ten or more counts support this clonotype. The chain links TRBV7-6 to TRBJ2-7; D might be TRBD2 (6 bases). Per the germline V gene, CDR1 is SGHVS and CDR2 is FNYEAQ. This CDR3 is built from 15 residues. V lost 1 base, J lost 6 bases, and 16 bases lay in between. CDR3 coding DNA: TGTGCCAGCAGCTTAGACGGCGGGACTGCGGGCGAGCAGTACTTC. This sequence encodes CASSLDGGTAGEQYF.

Points on this clonotype: This may stem from a read error, because a much larger clone lies one nucleotide away. The chain employs TRBV5-5 and TRBJ2-1, with 8 positions matching TRBD2. The CDR3 sequence is 14 residues long. In germline, CDR1 is SGHKS, CDR2 YYEKEE (reference sequence). CDR3 residues: CASSSLTSVNGQFF. Written as DNA, the CDR3 is TGTGCCAGCAGCTCATTGACTAGCGTTAATGGGCAGTTCTTC.

This clonotype has a count of ten or more. The chain is built from TRBV7-2 and TRBJ2-5; the match to TRBD1 covers 9 bases. This CDR3 comprises 15 residues. CDR1 SGHTA and CDR2 FQGNSA come from the germline V gene. After removal of 6 bases from V and 5 bases from J, the junction contained 10 bases not matched to a gene. CDR3 DNA sequence: TGTGCCAGCAGTTCCACCGGGACAGGGAAGGAGACCCAGTACTTC. Translating it yields CASSSTGTGKETQYF.

This clonotype was picked up many times. The chain has TRBV7-6 and TRBJ2-5; the D gene could be TRBD1 or TRBD2 (5 bases each). This CDR3 contains 16 residues. Germline V gene sequence: CDR1 SGHVS, CDR2 FNYEAQ. Trimming removed 5 bases from V and 5 bases from J, with 21 bases in between. As DNA, the CDR3 is TGTGCCAGCAGCGGCAACTCCGGGACCTTGGGGGAGACCCAGTACTTC. Translating gives CASSGNSGTLGETQYF.

The sample holds a few counts of this clonotype. This may stem from a read error, because a much larger clone lies one nucleotide away. The rearrangement links TRBV10-3 to TRBJ2-1; D unclear. There are 14 residues in the CDR3. Germline V gene lookup returns CDR1 ENHRY and CDR2 SYGVKD. V was pared by 2 bases and J by 10 bases, with 15 bases between. Written as DNA, the CDR3 is TGTGCCATCAGTGAGCCCCAAGACCGATACGAGCAGTTCTTC. This translates into CAISEPQDRYEQFF.

This clonotype was found many times. The J gene is TRBJ2-5, the V gene TRBV7-9; 10 bases align to TRBD2. Germline V gene sequence: CDR1 SEHNR, CDR2 FQNEAQ (reference sequence). After removal of 6 bases from V and 0 bases from J, the junction contained 13 bases not matched to a gene. The CDR3 runs to 18 residues. The CDR3 nucleotides are TGTGCCAGCAGACCGAAAATAGCGGGGGGCGAGTACCAAGAGACCCAGTACTTC. It yields the protein CASRPKIAGGEYQETQYF.